This entry concerns a single T cell receptor beta chain. The sample comes from a study of blood T cell repertoires in COVID-19. About the study: In each case, the material was cDNA or gDNA derived from T cells, B-cell-depleted T cells, or PBMCs.

Study processing details: Amplification of reference gene primers provided the estimated nucleated cell counts. TCRdb's copy holds only in-frame clones and misses some; the assay was immunoSEQ multiplex PCR. From that table come the V and J calls and clone size; the DNA was used to work out D and trimming. There are 200,000 to 250,000 clones in the sample; about 80% occur only once, and just under 7.5% lies in the top ten. Between the trimmed V and J ends, which lost 3 bases and 0 bases, there was a span of 9 bases. The length of the CDR3 is 14 residues. The germline V gene has CDR1 ENHRY and CDR2 SYGVKD.

This receptor was obtained from a woman aged 50 to 60 with acute or convalescent COVID-19. V gene TRBV10-3 combines with J gene TRBJ2-7; possibly TRBD1 for D (6 bases). The sequenced sample consisted of peripheral blood. CDR3 nucleotide sequence: TGTGCCATCAGTGATCTACAGGGCTCCTACGAGCAGTACTTC. Protein sequence: CAISDLQGSYEQYF.